Each of the 3 T cell receptor beta chains below was sequenced from the same sample in a study of Ad26.COV2.S vaccination and SARS-CoV-2 variants. Treatment given: about 20 received Ad26.COV2.S at low or high dose, single or two shots; roughly five received placebo; per-sample allocation not given. Specimen acquisition occurred on day 63 following the initial vaccine or placebo injection. The protocol was immunoSEQ multiplex PCR, while the TCRdb copy is restricted to in-frame clones and leaves out a portion. The repertoire holds hundreds of thousands of clones, with 70% to 90% as singletons. The sample was peripheral blood, taken in a trial of Ad26.COV2.S vaccine versus placebo. These receptors were obtained from a person aged 18-65 years who received the Ad26.COV2.S COVID-19 vaccine or a placebo.

The DNA of the CDR3 is TGCGCCAGCAGCCAGCTAACGGGACAGCAGATGAACACTGAAGCTTTCTTT. It yields the protein CASSQLTGQQMNTEAFF. This chain connects TRBV4-3 to TRBJ1-1; 7 bases are shared with TRBD1. CDR3 size: 17 residues. Germline CDR1 and CDR2: LGHNA and YSLEER. The J segment lost 0 bases and the V segment lost 3 bases, leaving 10 bases of the junction unmatched.

The rearrangement uses TRBV27 and TRBJ2-6; D perhaps matches TRBD2 (5 bases). Trimming pared 4 bases from V and 0 bases from J, leaving 13 bases between. CDR3 size: 17 residues. CDR1 is MNHEY, CDR2 SMNVEV, per germline (reference sequence). The CDR3 nucleotides read TGTGCCAGCAGTTACATACCGGGAAGCTCTGGGGCCAACGTCCTGACTTTC. Protein sequence: CASSYIPGSSGANVLTF. Looking up the rest from reference TRBV27 and TRBJ2-6 gives the full variable domain: EAQVTQNPRYLITVTGKKLTVTCSQNMNHEYMSWYRQDPGLGLRQIYYSMNVEVTDKGDVPEGYKVSRKEKRNFPLILESPSPNQTSLYFCASSYIPGSSGANVLTFGAGSRLTVL.

The V call is TRBV30, the J call TRBJ2-2; D remains unclear. Germline loops: CDR1 GTSNPN, CDR2 SVGIG (reference sequence). This CDR3 comprises 15 residues. V lost 3 bases and J lost 5, with 16 bases in between. DNA for the CDR3: TGTGCCTGGAGCCACCTCAAACTAAGTACCGGGGAGCTGTTTTTT. This translates into CAWSHLKLSTGELFF. The whole variable domain, filled in from reference TRBV30 and TRBJ2-2, reads SQTIHQWPATLVQPVGSPLSLECTVEGTSNPNLYWYRQAAGRGLQLLFYSVGIGQISSEVPQNLSASRPQDRQFILSSKKLLLSDSGFYLCAWSHLKLSTGELFFGEGSRLTVL.